This T cell receptor (beta chain) was obtained from a study of blood T cells in healthy people across ages. The overall study: Using template switching, researchers captured about one barcoded beta molecule for each two T cells. Findings and caveats of the study: Observed TCR beta diversity per million T cells went down as age went up. This fall followed a roughly linear course with age.

For the second PCR, which ran for 7 to 11 cycles, a sample-barcoded 5' primer and a J-beta primer mix were used. TCRdb fed the 5' RACE reads into MiXCR, producing one record per CDR3 protein. The table shows roughly 1,800,000 distinct CDR3 sequences, with 49% occurring only once. This CDR3 has 13 residues. The V end lost 6 bases, the J end lost 7 bases, and 16 bases lay between the germline ends. As regards this clonotype: Its antigen is unknown.

The source material was blood. This receptor was taken from a woman in her thirties or forties in good health. The chain uses TRBV12-3 or TRBV12-4 and TRBJ2-7, with D possibly matching TRBD1 (6 bases). The CDR3, as DNA: TGTGCCAGCAGGCAAACAGGGCGTGGGGAGCAGTACTTC. It yields the protein CASRQTGRGEQYF.